This entry features one T cell receptor (beta chain) sequence. This CDR3 is 14 amino acids long. In germline, CDR1 is DFQATT, CDR2 SNEGSKA (reference sequence). The V segment lost 3 bases and the J segment 2 bases; nucleotides outside the gene matches: 1. This specimen comes from a study of Ad26.COV2.S vaccination and SARS-CoV-2 variants. Study summary: Donor got 5x10^10 or 1x10^11 viral particles of Ad26.COV2.S.

This sample's treatment: some 20 received Ad26.COV2.S at low or high dose, single or two shots; about 5 received placebo; per-sample allocation not given. The investigators took samples on day 63 after the first vaccine or placebo injection. Recruitment in Boston yielded a donor of adult age, 18-55 years. Profiled with immunoSEQ multiplex PCR; TCRdb holds only in-frame clones, not every one. The sample consists of about 480,000 clones, around 90% of them appearing once. This receptor was obtained from a person between 18 and 65 years old who received the Ad26.COV2.S COVID-19 vaccine or a placebo. The J gene is TRBJ2-6, the V gene TRBV20-1; 7 positions agree with TRBD1. The sequences come from peripheral blood, collected in a trial of Ad26.COV2.S vaccine versus placebo. CDR3 protein: CSASGTAGANVLTF. In nucleotides, the CDR3 is TGCAGTGCTAGTGGGACAGCTGGGGCCAACGTCCTGACTTTC.